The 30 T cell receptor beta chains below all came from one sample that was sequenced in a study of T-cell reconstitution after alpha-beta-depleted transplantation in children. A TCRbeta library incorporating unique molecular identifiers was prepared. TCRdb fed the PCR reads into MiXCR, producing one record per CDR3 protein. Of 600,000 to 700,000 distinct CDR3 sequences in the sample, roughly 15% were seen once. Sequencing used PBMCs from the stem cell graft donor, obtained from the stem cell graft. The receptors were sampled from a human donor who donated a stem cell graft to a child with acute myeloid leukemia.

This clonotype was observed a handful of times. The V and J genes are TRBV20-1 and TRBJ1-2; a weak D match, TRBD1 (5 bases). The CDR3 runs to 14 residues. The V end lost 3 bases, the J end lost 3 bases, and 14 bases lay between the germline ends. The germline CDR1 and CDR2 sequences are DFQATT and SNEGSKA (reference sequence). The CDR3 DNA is TGCAGTGCTAGGGCCCCCGGGGGTGACTATGGCTACACCTTC. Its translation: CSARAPGGDYGYTF.

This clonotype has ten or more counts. CDR3 loop: CSASSAFGNSPLHF. DNA for the CDR3: TGCAGTGCTAGTTCGGCCTTCGGGAATTCACCCCTCCACTTT. The chain joins TRBV20-1 to TRBJ1-6; D is unresolved. The CDR3 totals 14 residues. Trimming removed 3 bases at V and 7 bases at J, with 13 bases between. Germline V lookup: CDR1 DFQATT, CDR2 SNEGSKA (reference sequence).

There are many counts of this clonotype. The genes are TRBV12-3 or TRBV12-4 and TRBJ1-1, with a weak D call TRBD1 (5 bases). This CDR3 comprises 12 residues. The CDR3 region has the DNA TGTGCAAGCCATCCTGGGGCCACTGAAGCTTTCTTT. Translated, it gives CASHPGATEAFF.

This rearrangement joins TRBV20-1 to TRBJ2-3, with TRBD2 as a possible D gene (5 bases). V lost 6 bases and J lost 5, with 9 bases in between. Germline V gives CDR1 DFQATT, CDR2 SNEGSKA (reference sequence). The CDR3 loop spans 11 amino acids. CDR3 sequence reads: CSAYRGDTQYF. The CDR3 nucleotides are TGCAGTGCCTACCGGGGAGATACGCAGTATTTT.

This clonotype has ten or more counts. As DNA, the CDR3 is TGTGCCAGCAGTCCGGACCGAGCGGGAAACACTGAAGCTTTCTTT. It translates to CASSPDRAGNTEAFF. The J gene is TRBJ1-1, the V gene TRBV6-5, with D unresolved. The CDR3 consists of 15 residues. The ends were cut back, 5 bases at V and 2 bases at J, with 15 bases in the middle. Per germline, CDR1 MNHEY and CDR2 SVGAGI.

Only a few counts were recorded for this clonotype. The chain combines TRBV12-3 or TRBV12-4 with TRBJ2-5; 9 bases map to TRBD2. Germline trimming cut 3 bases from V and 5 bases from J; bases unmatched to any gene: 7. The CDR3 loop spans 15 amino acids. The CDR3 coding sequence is TGTGCCAGCAGTTTCAACCCTAGCGGGGTGGAGACCCAGTACTTC. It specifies CASSFNPSGVETQYF.

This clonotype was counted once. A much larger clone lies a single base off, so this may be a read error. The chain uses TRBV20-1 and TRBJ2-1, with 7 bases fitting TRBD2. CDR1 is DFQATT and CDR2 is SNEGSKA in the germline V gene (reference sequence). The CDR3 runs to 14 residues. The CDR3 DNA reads TGCAGGGTCCGGCTAGCGGTGGGGTACAATGAGCAGTTCTTC. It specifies CRVRLAVGYNEQFF.

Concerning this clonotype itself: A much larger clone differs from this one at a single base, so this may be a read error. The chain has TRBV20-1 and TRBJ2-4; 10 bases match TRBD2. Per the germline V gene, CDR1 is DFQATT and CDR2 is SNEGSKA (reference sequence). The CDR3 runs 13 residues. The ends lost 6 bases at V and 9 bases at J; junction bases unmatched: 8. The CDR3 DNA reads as TGCAGTGCATTAGCGGGGGGCCAAAGCATTCAGTACTTC. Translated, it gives CSALAGGQSIQYF.

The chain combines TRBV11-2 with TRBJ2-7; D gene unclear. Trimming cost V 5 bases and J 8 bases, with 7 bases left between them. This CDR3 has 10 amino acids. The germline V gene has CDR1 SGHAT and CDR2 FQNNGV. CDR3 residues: CASSKLKQYF. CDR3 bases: TGTGCCAGCAGCAAGCTCAAGCAGTACTTC.

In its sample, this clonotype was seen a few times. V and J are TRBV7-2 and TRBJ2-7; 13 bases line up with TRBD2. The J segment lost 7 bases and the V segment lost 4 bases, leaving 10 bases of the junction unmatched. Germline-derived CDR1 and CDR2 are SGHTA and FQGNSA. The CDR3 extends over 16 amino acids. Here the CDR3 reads CASSYRGTSGTREQYF. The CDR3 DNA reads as TGTGCCAGCAGCTACCGAGGGACTAGCGGGACTCGGGAGCAGTACTTC.

The CDR3: CASSQDLLGANVLTF. The CDR3 DNA reads TGCGCCAGCAGCCAAGATCTCCTTGGGGCCAACGTCCTGACTTTC. V and J are TRBV4-3 and TRBJ2-6; D is undetermined. The germline gives CDR1 LGHNA, CDR2 YSLEER. This CDR3 has 15 amino acids. The ends were cut back, 0 bases at V and 3 bases at J, with 6 bases in the middle.

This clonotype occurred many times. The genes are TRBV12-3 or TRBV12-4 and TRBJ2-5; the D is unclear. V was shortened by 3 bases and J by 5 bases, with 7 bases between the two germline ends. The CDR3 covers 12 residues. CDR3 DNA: TGTGCCAGCAGTTTTGAGAAGGAGACCCAGTACTTC. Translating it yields CASSFEKETQYF.

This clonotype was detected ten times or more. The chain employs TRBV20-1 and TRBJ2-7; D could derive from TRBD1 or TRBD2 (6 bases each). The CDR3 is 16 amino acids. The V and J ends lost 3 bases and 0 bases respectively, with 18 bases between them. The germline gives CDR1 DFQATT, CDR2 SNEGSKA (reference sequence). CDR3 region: CSARDQDRLVSYEQYF. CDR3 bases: TGCAGTGCTAGGGACCAGGACAGACTAGTCTCCTACGAGCAGTACTTC.

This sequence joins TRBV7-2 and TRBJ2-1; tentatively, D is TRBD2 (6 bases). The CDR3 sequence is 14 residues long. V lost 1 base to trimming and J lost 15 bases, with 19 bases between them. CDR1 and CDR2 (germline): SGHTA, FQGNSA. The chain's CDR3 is CASSLESTSTGWFF. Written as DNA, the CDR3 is TGTGCCAGCAGCTTAGAGTCGACTAGTACCGGTTGGTTCTTC. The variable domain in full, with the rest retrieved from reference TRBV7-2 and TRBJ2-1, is GAGVSQSPSNKVTEKGKDVELRCDPISGHTALYWYRQSLGQGLEFLIYFQGNSAPDKSGLPSDRFSAERTGGSVSTLTIQRTQQEDSAVYLCASSLESTSTGWFFGPGTRLTVL.

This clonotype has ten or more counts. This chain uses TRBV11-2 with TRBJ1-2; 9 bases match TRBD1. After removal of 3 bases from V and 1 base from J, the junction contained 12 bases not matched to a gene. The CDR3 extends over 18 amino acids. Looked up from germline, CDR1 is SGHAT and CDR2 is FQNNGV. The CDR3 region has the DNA TGTGCCAGCAGCTTGGTGACAGGGGGGCCCCTTTTTAACTATGGCTACACCTTC. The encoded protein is CASSLVTGGPLFNYGYTF.

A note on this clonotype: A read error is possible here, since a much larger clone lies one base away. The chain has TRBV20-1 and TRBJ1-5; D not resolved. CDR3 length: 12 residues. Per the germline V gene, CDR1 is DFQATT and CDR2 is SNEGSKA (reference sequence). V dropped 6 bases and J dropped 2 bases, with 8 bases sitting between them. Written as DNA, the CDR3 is TGCAGTGCCACTATGGGCAATCAGCCCCAGCATTTT. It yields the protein CSATMGNQPQHF.

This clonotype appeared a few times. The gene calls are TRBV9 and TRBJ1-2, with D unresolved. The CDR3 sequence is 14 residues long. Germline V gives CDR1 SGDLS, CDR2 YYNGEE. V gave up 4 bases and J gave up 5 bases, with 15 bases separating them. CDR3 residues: CASSSLRGSYGYTF. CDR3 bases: TGTGCCAGCAGCTCCCTACGTGGCAGTTATGGCTACACCTTC.

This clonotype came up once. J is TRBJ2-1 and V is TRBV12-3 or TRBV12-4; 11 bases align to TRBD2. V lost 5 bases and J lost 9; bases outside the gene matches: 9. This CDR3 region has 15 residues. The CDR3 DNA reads TGTGCCAGCAGTCACCTAGCGGGGGGACGAGTTGAGCAGTTCTTC. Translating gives CASSHLAGGRVEQFF.

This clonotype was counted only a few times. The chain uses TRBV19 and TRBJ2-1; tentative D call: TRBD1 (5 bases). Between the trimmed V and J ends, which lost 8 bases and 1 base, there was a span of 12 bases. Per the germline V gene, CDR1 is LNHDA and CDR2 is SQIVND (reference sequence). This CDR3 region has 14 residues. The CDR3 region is CASVDKASYNEQFF. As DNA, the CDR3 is TGTGCCAGTGTGGACAAGGCTTCCTACAATGAGCAGTTCTTC.

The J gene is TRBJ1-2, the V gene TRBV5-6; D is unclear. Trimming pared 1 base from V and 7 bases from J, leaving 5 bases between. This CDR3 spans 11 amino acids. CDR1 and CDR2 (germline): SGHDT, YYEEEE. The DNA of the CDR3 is TGTGCCAGCAGCTTGTGGGTTGGCTACACCTTC. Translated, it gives CASSLWVGYTF.

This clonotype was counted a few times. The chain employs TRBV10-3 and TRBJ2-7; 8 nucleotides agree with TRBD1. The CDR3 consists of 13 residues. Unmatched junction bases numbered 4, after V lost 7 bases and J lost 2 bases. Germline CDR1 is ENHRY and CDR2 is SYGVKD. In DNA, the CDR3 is TGTGCCATCATGGCAGGGGGCACCTACGAGCAGTACTTC. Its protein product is CAIMAGGTYEQYF.

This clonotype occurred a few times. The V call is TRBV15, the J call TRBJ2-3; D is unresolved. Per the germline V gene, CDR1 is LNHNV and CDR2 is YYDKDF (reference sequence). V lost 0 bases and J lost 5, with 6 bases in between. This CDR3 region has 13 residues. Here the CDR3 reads CATSRDQVDTQYF. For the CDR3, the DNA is TGTGCCACCAGCAGAGATCAGGTAGATACGCAGTATTTT.

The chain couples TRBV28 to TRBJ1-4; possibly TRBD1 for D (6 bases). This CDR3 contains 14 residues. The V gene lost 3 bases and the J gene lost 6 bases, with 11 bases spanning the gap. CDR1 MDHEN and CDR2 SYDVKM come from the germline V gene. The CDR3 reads CASSFGGGYEKLFF. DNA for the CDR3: TGTGCCAGCAGTTTTGGAGGGGGGTATGAAAAACTGTTTTTT.

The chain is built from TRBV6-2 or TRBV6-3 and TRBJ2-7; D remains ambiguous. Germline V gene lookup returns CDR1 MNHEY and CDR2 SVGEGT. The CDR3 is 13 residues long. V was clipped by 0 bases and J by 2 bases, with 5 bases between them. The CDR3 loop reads CASSYSDPYEQYF. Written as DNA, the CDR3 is TGTGCCAGCAGTTACTCGGATCCCTACGAGCAGTACTTC.

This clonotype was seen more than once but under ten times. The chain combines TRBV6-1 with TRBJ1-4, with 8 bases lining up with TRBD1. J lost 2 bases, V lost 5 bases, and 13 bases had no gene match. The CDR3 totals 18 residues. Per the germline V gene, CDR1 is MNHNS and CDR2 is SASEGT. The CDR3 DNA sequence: TGTGCCAGCAGTCAATCCCTCGCCGACAGGGGTACTAATGAAAAACTGTTTTTT. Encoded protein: CASSQSLADRGTNEKLFF.

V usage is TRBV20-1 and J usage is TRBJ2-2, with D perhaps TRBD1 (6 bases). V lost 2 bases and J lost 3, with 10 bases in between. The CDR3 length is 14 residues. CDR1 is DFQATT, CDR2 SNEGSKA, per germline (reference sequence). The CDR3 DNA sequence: TGCAGTGCTAGATCCACAGGGTACACCGGGGAGCTGTTTTTT. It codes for CSARSTGYTGELFF.

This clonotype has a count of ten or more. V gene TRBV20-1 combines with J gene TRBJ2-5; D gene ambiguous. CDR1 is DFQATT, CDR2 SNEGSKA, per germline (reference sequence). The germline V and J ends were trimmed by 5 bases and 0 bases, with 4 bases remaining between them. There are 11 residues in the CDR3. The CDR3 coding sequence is TGCAGTGCTTCCCACCAAGAGACCCAGTACTTC. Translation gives CSASHQETQYF.

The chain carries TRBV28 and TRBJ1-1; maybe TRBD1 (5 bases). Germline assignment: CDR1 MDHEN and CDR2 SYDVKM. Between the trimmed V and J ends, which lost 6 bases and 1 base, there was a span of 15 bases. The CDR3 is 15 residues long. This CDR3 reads CASRSHGTGNTEAFF. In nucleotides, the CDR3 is TGTGCCAGCAGATCCCACGGAACAGGGAACACTGAAGCTTTCTTT.

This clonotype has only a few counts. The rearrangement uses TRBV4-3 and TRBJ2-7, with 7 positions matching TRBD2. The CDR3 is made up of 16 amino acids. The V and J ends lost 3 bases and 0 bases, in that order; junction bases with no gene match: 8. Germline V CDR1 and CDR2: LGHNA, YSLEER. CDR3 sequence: CASSQESGVNSYEQYF. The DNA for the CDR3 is TGCGCCAGCAGCCAGGAGAGCGGGGTGAACTCCTACGAGCAGTACTTC.

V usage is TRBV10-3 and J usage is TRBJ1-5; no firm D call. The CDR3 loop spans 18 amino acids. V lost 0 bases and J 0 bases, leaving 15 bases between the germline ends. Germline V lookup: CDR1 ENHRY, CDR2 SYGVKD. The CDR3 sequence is CAISESPPASNSNQPQHF. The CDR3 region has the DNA TGTGCCATCAGTGAGTCCCCCCCGGCCAGCAATAGCAATCAGCCCCAGCATTTT.